The 31 T cell receptor beta chains given below trace back to one sample, sequenced in a study of blood T cells in healthy people across ages. Through a sample-barcoded 5' primer and a J-beta primer mix, a second PCR was run for about 6 to 11 cycles. TCRdb reprocessed the 5' RACE reads with MiXCR, giving one entry per CDR3 protein. The repertoire holds hundreds of thousands of distinct CDR3 sequences, with 62% as singletons. The sample taken for sequencing was blood. The receptors originated from a man aged 25-40 years in good health.

The rearrangement links TRBV6-1 to TRBJ2-1, with TRBD1 as a possible D gene (6 bases). CDR3 size: 15 residues. V lost 5 bases to trimming and J lost 2 bases, with 13 bases between them. Germline CDR1 is MNHNS and CDR2 is SASEGT. In DNA, the CDR3 is TGTGCCAGCAGTTCTTACAGGGAGACCTACAATGAGCAGTTCTTC. Translated, it gives CASSSYRETYNEQFF.

The chain uses TRBV6-5 and TRBJ2-1; 8 bases agree with TRBD1. The CDR3 spans 12 residues. CDR1 and CDR2 (germline): MNHEY, SVGAGI. V lost 8 bases to trimming and J lost 10 bases; unmatched junction nucleotides: 7. CDR3 in DNA: TGTGCCAGCTGGACAGGGATTCACGAGCAGTTCTTC. Amino acid sequence: CASWTGIHEQFF.

This clonotype has more than one count but fewer than ten. V is TRBV7-9 and J is TRBJ2-5, with D perhaps being TRBD1 or TRBD2 (5 bases each). The CDR3 extends over 15 amino acids. Germline V gene data show CDR1 as SEHNR and CDR2 as FQNEAQ (reference sequence). The ends were cut back, 5 bases at V and 4 bases at J, with 17 bases in the middle. The CDR3 loop is CASSPGTTEGETQYF. The CDR3 DNA follows: TGTGCCAGCAGCCCCGGGACCACAGAAGGAGAGACCCAGTACTTC.

This chain joins TRBV7-2 and TRBJ1-6, with unresolved D. Trimming pared 6 bases from V and 3 bases from J, leaving 12 bases between. This CDR3 is 15 amino acids long. Germline CDR1 and CDR2: SGHTA and FQGNSA. CDR3 loop: CASSPDGVYNSPLHF. CDR3 coding DNA: TGTGCCAGCAGTCCAGACGGGGTCTATAATTCACCCCTCCACTTT. The full variable domain, completed using reference TRBV7-2 and TRBJ1-6, is GAGVSQSPSNKVTEKGKDVELRCDPISGHTALYWYRQSLGQGLEFLIYFQGNSAPDKSGLPSDRFSAERTGGSVSTLTIQRTQQEDSAVYLCASSPDGVYNSPLHFGNGTRLTVT.

J is TRBJ2-7 and V is TRBV3-1, with 8 bases fitting TRBD2. The germline CDR1 and CDR2 sequences are LGHDT and YNNKEL (reference sequence). The CDR3 covers 15 residues. Trimming at V came to 1 base and at J to 3 bases, leaving 5 bases not matched to a gene. In DNA, the CDR3 is TGTGCCAGCAGCCAAGGACTAGCGCAGGGCTACGAGCAGTACTTC. Its translation is CASSQGLAQGYEQYF.

V is TRBV12-3 or TRBV12-4 and J is TRBJ2-7; 11 nucleotides agree with TRBD1. This CDR3 has 13 residues. With 8 bases clipped from V and 5 bases from J, the junction kept 5 bases outside the gene matches. Written as DNA, the CDR3 is TGTGCCAGCGGGGACAGGGGGAAGGACGAGCAGTACTTC. Translated, it gives CASGDRGKDEQYF.

This clonotype appeared a single time. J is TRBJ2-4 and V is TRBV25-1; D is uncertain. The CDR3 contains 11 residues. Germline-derived CDR1 and CDR2 are MGHDK and SYGVNS. V was clipped by 1 base and J by 9 bases, with 4 bases between them. The CDR3 coding sequence is TGTGCCAGCAGTGAATCCGGCATTCAGTACTTC. Translating gives CASSESGIQYF.

This clonotype was seen only a few times. The V and J genes are TRBV2 and TRBJ2-1; 9 bases are a match to TRBD2. The CDR3 spans 15 residues. The ends lost 5 bases at V and 7 bases at J; junction bases unmatched: 9. Per germline, CDR1 SNHLY and CDR2 FYNNEI. CDR3 in amino acids: CASSPGTSSGNEQFF. The DNA for the CDR3 is TGTGCCAGCAGTCCCGGGACTAGCTCGGGGAATGAGCAGTTCTTC.

Of note for this clonotype: At one end, the junction sequence differs from germline, possibly due to a read error. The V and J genes are TRBV28 and TRBJ1-2, with a weak D call TRBD1 (5 bases). Germline CDR1 is MDHEN and CDR2 is SYDVKM. The CDR3 is made up of 13 amino acids. CDR3 coding DNA: TGTGCCAGCAGAGGGGCAGCTTCATCTGGCCACACCTTC. The encoded protein is CASRGAASSGHTF.

The chain is built from TRBV29-1 and TRBJ1-1; D unresolved. Between the trimmed V and J ends, which lost 4 bases and 1 base, there was a span of 7 bases. In germline, CDR1 is SQVTM, CDR2 ANQGSEA. The CDR3 runs 12 residues. The chain's CDR3 is CSVVQTNTEAFF. In DNA form, the CDR3 reads TGCAGCGTTGTACAGACGAACACTGAAGCTTTCTTT.

CDR3 loop: CAIRGTASNTGELFF. Here the CDR3 DNA reads TGTGCCATCAGGGGGACAGCCTCGAACACCGGGGAGCTGTTTTTT. The chain recombines TRBV10-3 with TRBJ2-2; 7 nucleotides line up with TRBD1. The trim removed 6 bases at V and 0 bases at J, leaving 4 bases unmatched. This CDR3 comprises 15 residues. Germline V gene sequence: CDR1 ENHRY, CDR2 SYGVKD.

The chain has TRBV7-3 and TRBJ2-7; D may correspond to TRBD1 or TRBD2 (5 bases each). The CDR3 is made up of 14 amino acids. Germline V gene lookup returns CDR1 SGHTA and CDR2 FQGTGA. V dropped 2 bases and J dropped 5 bases, with 13 bases sitting between them. CDR3 bases: TGTGCCAGCAGCTTATTTCCAGGGAGCCACGAGCAGTACTTC. Encoded protein: CASSLFPGSHEQYF. The full variable domain, in which reference TRBV7-3 and TRBJ2-7 provide the parts outside the CDR3, is GAGVSQTPSNKVTEKGKYVELRCDPISGHTALYWYRQSLGQGPEFLIYFQGTGAADDSGLPNDRFFAVRPEGSVSTLKIQRTERGDSAVYLCASSLFPGSHEQYFGPGTRLTVT.

The V and J genes are TRBV12-3 or TRBV12-4 and TRBJ2-1; 8 bases map to TRBD1. V gave up 0 bases and J gave up 2 bases; unmatched junction bases: 12. The CDR3 covers 19 residues. CDR3 nucleotide sequence: TGTGCCAGCAGTTTAGCGAGGGACAGGCCCCAAGGCCCCTACAATGAGCAGTTCTTC. Protein sequence: CASSLARDRPQGPYNEQFF.

J is TRBJ2-1 and V is TRBV28; TRBD2 matches 12 bases. The CDR3 runs 17 residues. V shed 3 bases, J shed 8 bases, and the junction held 11 bases outside the gene matches. The germline V gene encodes CDR1 MDHEN and CDR2 SYDVKM. The DNA of the CDR3 is TGTGCCAGCAGTTTCGGACGACTAGCGGGGGCCGGAGATGAGCAGTTCTTC. Its protein is CASSFGRLAGAGDEQFF.

J is TRBJ1-2 and V is TRBV10-3; 7 bases are a match to TRBD1. V shed 7 bases and J 8 bases; nucleotides not matched to a gene: 13. Germline V gene data show CDR1 as ENHRY and CDR2 as SYGVKD. The CDR3 totals 14 residues. In nucleotides, the CDR3 is TGTGCCATCACCGAACGGGAGGGGGCAGAGGGCTACACCTTC. It encodes CAITEREGAEGYTF.

There are a few counts of this clonotype. This chain joins TRBV6-2 or TRBV6-3 and TRBJ2-1; D unresolved. The V end was cut by 8 bases, the J end by 8 bases, with 16 bases between. The CDR3 covers 13 residues. Germline CDR1 and CDR2: MNHEY and SVGEGT. This chain's CDR3 is CASYHLEAHEQFF. The CDR3 DNA sequence: TGTGCCAGCTATCACCTGGAAGCCCATGAGCAGTTCTTC.

The J gene is TRBJ2-1, the V gene TRBV29-1; possibly TRBD1 or TRBD2 for D (7 bases each). The CDR3 is 16 residues long. V was pared by 3 bases and J by 7 bases, with 22 bases between. Germline lookup yields CDR1 SQVTM and CDR2 ANQGSEA. The DNA of the CDR3 is TGCAGCGTTGACGGGTTGGGAGGGGGCGCTGGGAATGAGCAGTTCTTC. Its translation is CSVDGLGGGAGNEQFF.

As to this clonotype: A much larger clone sits a single nucleotide away, making a read error possible. The rearrangement joins TRBV7-9 to TRBJ1-1; D not certain. With 5 bases removed from V and 1 base from J, the gap between germline ends came to 8 bases. This CDR3 region has 13 residues. Germline CDR1 and CDR2: SEHNR and FQNEAQ (reference sequence). The CDR3 loop reads CASSQYGNTEAFF. For the CDR3, the DNA is TGTGCCAGCAGCCAATACGGGAACACTGAAGCTTTCTTT.

DNA for the CDR3: TGCAGCGGAGGGGGGCGGGCTGAAGCTTTCTTT. Amino acids: CSGGGRAEAFF. The V gene is TRBV29-1, the J gene TRBJ1-1; perhaps TRBD1 as D (6 bases). V was clipped by 7 bases and J by 6 bases, with 12 bases between them. The germline V gene has CDR1 SQVTM and CDR2 ANQGSEA. CDR3 length equals 11 residues.

J is TRBJ2-5 and V is TRBV29-1, with D possibly TRBD1 on 6 matching bases. The length of the CDR3 is 15 residues. The V and J ends lost 0 bases and 1 base respectively, with 12 bases between them. Germline V gene sequence: CDR1 SQVTM, CDR2 ANQGSEA. The CDR3 DNA is TGCAGCGTTGAAGAGGACAGTATAAGCCAAGAGACCCAGTACTTC. Its protein is CSVEEDSISQETQYF.

The J gene is TRBJ1-2, the V gene TRBV13, with 10 bases that match TRBD1. Germline V gene lookup returns CDR1 PRHDT and CDR2 FYEKMQ (reference sequence). Unmatched junction bases numbered 8, after V lost 6 bases and J lost 4 bases. CDR3 length: 15 amino acids. Here the CDR3 reads CASRASGQGIYGYTF. The CDR3 coding sequence is TGTGCCAGCAGGGCTTCGGGACAGGGGATCTATGGCTACACCTTC.

This clonotype was seen at least ten times. The chain couples TRBV18 to TRBJ2-7; D possibly corresponds to TRBD2 (6 bases). Trimming took 8 bases from V and 5 from J, leaving 16 bases between them. The CDR3 is 13 amino acids. The germline CDR1 and CDR2 sequences are KGHSH and LQKENI. The CDR3 is CASQIGGANEQYF. The CDR3 DNA reads as TGTGCCAGCCAAATCGGGGGTGCGAACGAGCAGTACTTC. Together with reference TRBV18 and TRBJ2-7, the CDR3 gives the full variable domain: NAGVMQNPRHLVRRRGQEARLRCSPMKGHSHVYWYRQLPEEGLKFMVYLQKENIIDESGMPKERFSAEFPKEGPSILRIQQVVRGDSAAYFCASQIGGANEQYFGPGTRLTVT.

CDR3 amino acids: CASSLVEALDTQYF. As DNA, the CDR3 is TGCGCCAGCAGCTTGGTGGAGGCTTTAGATACGCAGTATTTT. The J gene is TRBJ2-3, the V gene TRBV5-1; D is perhaps TRBD2 (5 bases). Trimming shortened V by 0 bases and J by 5 bases, and 10 bases separated the two germline ends. CDR1 is SGHRS, CDR2 YFSETQ, per germline. The CDR3 length is 14 residues.

This clonotype has a handful of counts. The chain employs TRBV20-1 and TRBJ2-3, with a possible D match to TRBD2 (6 bases). The germline V and J ends were trimmed by 6 bases and 4 bases, with 14 bases remaining between them. This CDR3 has 13 residues. Germline-derived CDR1 and CDR2 are DFQATT and SNEGSKA (reference sequence). The CDR3 is CSAAGRGADTQYF. In nucleotides, the CDR3 is TGCAGTGCCGCGGGACGCGGGGCAGATACGCAGTATTTT.

As to this clonotype: Given a far larger clone just one base away, this is likely a sequencing read error. The CDR3 bases are TGTACCAGCAGCCTTGACAGGTCCTACGAGCAGTACTTC. Protein sequence: CTSSLDRSYEQYF. The chain combines TRBV7-2 with TRBJ2-7; D perhaps matches TRBD1 (6 bases). V lost 5 bases to trimming and J lost 1 base, with 9 bases between them. In germline, CDR1 is SGHTA, CDR2 FQGNSA. The CDR3 is 13 residues long.

The chain uses TRBV5-5 and TRBJ2-3; the D gene is possibly TRBD1 (6 bases). CDR3 length: 15 amino acids. Trimming pared 4 bases from V and 0 bases from J, leaving 12 bases between. The germline CDR1 and CDR2 sequences are SGHKS and YYEKEE (reference sequence). The CDR3 DNA is TGTGCCAGCAGCCGGCGACAGGATAGCACAGATACGCAGTATTTT. This gives the protein CASSRRQDSTDTQYF. Together with reference TRBV5-5 and TRBJ2-3, the CDR3 gives the full variable domain: DAGVTQSPTHLIKTRGQQVTLRCSPISGHKSVSWYQQVLGQGPQFIFQYYEKEERGRGNFPDRFSARQFPNYSSELNVNALLLGDSALYLCASSRRQDSTDTQYFGPGTRLTVL.

This clonotype was picked up one time. This chain joins TRBV7-2 and TRBJ1-2; D gene unclear. This CDR3 has 14 residues. Germline-derived CDR1 and CDR2 are SGHTA and FQGNSA. V was pared by 4 bases and J by 2 bases, with 11 bases between. The CDR3 is CASSSKARNYGYTF. In DNA, the CDR3 is TGTGCCAGCAGCTCTAAAGCCCGGAACTATGGCTACACCTTC.

The V and J genes are TRBV4-3 and TRBJ1-2; possible D gene TRBD1, 5 bases. Germline V gene sequence: CDR1 LGHNA, CDR2 YSLEER. The CDR3 loop spans 15 amino acids. V lost 1 base and J lost 4, with 13 bases in between. CDR3 DNA sequence: TGCGCCAGCAGCCAAGGTCTGCGGGGCAGCTATGGCTACACCTTC. Translation gives CASSQGLRGSYGYTF.

The sample holds a few counts of this clonotype. The rearrangement links TRBV5-1 to TRBJ2-7; D is ambiguous. CDR1 and CDR2 (germline): SGHRS, YFSETQ. V lost 0 bases and J lost 4, with 8 bases in between. This CDR3 is 13 amino acids long. The chain's CDR3 is CASSLDVFYEQYF. CDR3 bases: TGCGCCAGCAGCTTGGATGTGTTTTACGAGCAGTACTTC.

V usage is TRBV20-1 and J usage is TRBJ2-4, with no clear D. The end of the DNA fits TRBJ2-7 better, so the J call may be wrong. From germline, CDR1 is DFQATT and CDR2 SNEGSKA (reference sequence). The CDR3 contains 13 residues. This CDR3 is CSAKTGPSYEQYF. CDR3 in DNA: TGCAGTGCTAAAACCGGTCCCTCCTACGAGCAGTACTTC.

This clonotype was observed a single time. Compared with germline, one end of the junction differs, possibly owing to a read error. V usage is TRBV27 and J usage is TRBJ2-1; TRBD2 agrees at 11 bases. CDR3 size: 15 residues. From germline, CDR1 is MNHEY and CDR2 SMNVEV (reference sequence). The chain's CDR3 is CAGSLTSGGYNEQFF. The CDR3 nucleotides read TGTGCCGGCAGTTTAACTAGCGGGGGATACAATGAGCAGTTCTTC.